This T cell receptor (beta chain) was sequenced in a study of T cell changes during pregnancy in multiple sclerosis. Measured with immunoSEQ multiplex PCR; TCRdb has only the in-frame clones, and not every one. This sample carries tens of thousands of clones, approximately 94% of them seen once, and the ten largest clones take about 0.56%. This TCR derives from a female donor with multiple sclerosis, enrolled in a pregnancy study. Here the sequenced sample was CD4+ T cells from peripheral blood mononuclear cells, taken in the second trimester of pregnancy.

The DNA of the CDR3 is TGTGCCAGCAGTGCCCTCCGGGACTCTGGAAACACCATATATTTT. Translating gives CASSALRDSGNTIYF. The V and J genes are TRBV6-1 and TRBJ1-3; unclear D gene. This CDR3 region has 15 residues. The ends were cut back, 4 bases at V and 0 bases at J, with 10 bases in the middle. Germline V gene data show CDR1 as MNHNS and CDR2 as SASEGT.